This entry lists 16 T cell receptor beta chains sequenced from one sample in a study of regulatory T cells in long-lasting Graves disease. With iRepertoire HTBI primers and Arm-PCR of CDR3 regions, TCR beta libraries were built. TCRdb itself ran the multiplex PCR reads through MiXCR, one entry per CDR3 protein. This sample has 400,000 to 500,000 distinct CDR3 sequences, with 20% to 25% found just once. Regarding time point: persistent/refractory GD, antithyroid drugs over 5 years with positive TRAb. From PBMCs, RNA was extracted and then used to make the TCR library. The specimen was peripheral blood mononuclear cells (PBMCs), collected when the disease was refractory, from a patient treated with antithyroid drugs. Receptors were obtained from a female donor with Graves disease.

This clonotype was recorded many times. The rearrangement joins TRBV20-1 to TRBJ2-5, with D perhaps TRBD1 (5 bases). The length of the CDR3 is 14 residues. Trimming cost V 4 bases and J 2 bases, with 14 bases left between them. Per germline, CDR1 DFQATT and CDR2 SNEGSKA (reference sequence). The CDR3 sequence: CSANHHTGQETQYF. The CDR3 DNA is TGCAGTGCTAATCATCACACAGGTCAAGAGACCCAGTACTTC.

V and J are TRBV27 and TRBJ2-7; 8 bases map to TRBD1. Germline lookup yields CDR1 MNHEY and CDR2 SMNVEV (reference sequence). The length of the CDR3 is 18 residues. V was clipped by 4 bases and J by 3 bases; unmatched bases: 17. The CDR3 DNA reads TGTGCCAGCAGTTCTCCAGCCGGACAGGGAGCTAATGTCTACGAGCAGTACTTC. Its protein product is CASSSPAGQGANVYEQYF.

This clonotype appeared many times. The chain combines TRBV28 with TRBJ1-5; D is perhaps TRBD1 (6 bases). The V gene's germline CDR1 is MDHEN and CDR2 SYDVKM. The V end lost 2 bases, the J end lost 4 bases, and 12 bases lay between the germline ends. The length of the CDR3 is 15 residues. The CDR3 region has the DNA TGTGCCAGCAGTTTAAGCACAGGGAGGAATCAGCCCCAGCATTTT. Translation: CASSLSTGRNQPQHF.

In its sample, this clonotype was seen a few times. The chain joins TRBV6-2 or TRBV6-3 to TRBJ2-6; unclear D gene. Germline V gives CDR1 MNHEY, CDR2 SVGEGT. The CDR3 is 16 residues long. Trimming shortened V by 4 bases and J by 4 bases, and 14 bases separated the two germline ends. The CDR3 region is CASSSPRFDGANVLTF. DNA for the CDR3: TGTGCCAGCAGTTCCCCTCGTTTCGACGGGGCCAACGTCCTGACTTTC.

For this clonotype: Just one base apart from a much larger clone, this may be a read error. This chain links TRBV12-3 or TRBV12-4 with TRBJ1-1; D unresolved. The germline V and J ends were trimmed by 1 base and 7 bases, with 10 bases remaining between them. CDR3 size: 13 residues. This CDR3 is CASSLESRGEAFF. CDR3 DNA: TGTGCCAGCAGTTTAGAGTCGAGAGGTGAAGCTTTCTTT.

This clonotype was observed many times. The genes are TRBV12-5 and TRBJ2-2; either TRBD1 or TRBD2 may fit D (6 bases each). V lost 3 bases and J lost 8, with 10 bases in between. Germline V gene lookup returns CDR1 LGHNT and CDR2 FRNRAP. The CDR3 spans 13 residues. The CDR3 DNA reads TGTGCTAGTGGTTTTGGGGGGCAGGGGGAGCTGTTTTTT. Protein sequence: CASGFGGQGELFF.

This clonotype was seen more than once but under ten times. The J gene is TRBJ1-1, the V gene TRBV19, with 8 bases identical to TRBD1. The CDR3 is 17 residues long. Trimming took 9 bases from V and 0 from J; bases not matched to a gene: 15. Germline CDR1 and CDR2: LNHDA and SQIVND (reference sequence). CDR3 loop: CASNNLRTGPMNTEAFF. CDR3 coding DNA: TGTGCCAGCAATAACCTGCGGACAGGGCCAATGAACACTGAAGCTTTCTTT. The full variable domain, with the rest looked up from reference TRBV19 and TRBJ1-1, is DGGITQSPKYLFRKEGQNVTLSCEQNLNHDAMYWYRQDPGQGLRLIYYSQIVNDFQKGDIAEGYSVSREKKESFPLTVTSAQKNPTAFYLCASNNLRTGPMNTEAFFGQGTRLTVV.

The J gene is TRBJ1-5, the V gene TRBV7-9; D might be TRBD1 (5 bases). Trimming took 5 bases from V and 9 from J, leaving 17 bases between them. The CDR3 is 14 residues long. CDR1 and CDR2 (germline): SEHNR, FQNEAQ (reference sequence). This CDR3 reads CASSLVGGSGPQHF. CDR3 DNA sequence: TGTGCCAGCAGCCTCGTCGGGGGGTCTGGGCCCCAGCATTTT.

This sequence joins TRBV3-1 and TRBJ2-2; D is perhaps TRBD2 (7 bases). This CDR3 is 17 amino acids long. V lost 1 base to trimming and J lost 6 bases, with 18 bases between them. Germline V CDR1 and CDR2: LGHDT, YNNKEL (reference sequence). This CDR3 is CASSQGRARGLPGELFF. Here the CDR3 DNA reads TGTGCCAGCAGCCAAGGTCGAGCCAGGGGACTACCCGGGGAGCTGTTTTTT.

The V gene is TRBV2, the J gene TRBJ2-3; D call uncertain. This CDR3 comprises 12 residues. The germline V gene has CDR1 SNHLY and CDR2 FYNNEI. Trimming shortened V by 6 bases and J by 5 bases, and 9 bases separated the two germline ends. For the CDR3, the DNA is TGTGCCAGCAGCTCGACAAGAGATACGCAGTATTTT. Its protein product is CASSSTRDTQYF.

This clonotype was detected a few times. The chain couples TRBV27 to TRBJ2-2, with D perhaps matching TRBD1 or TRBD2 (5 bases each). CDR1 is MNHEY and CDR2 is SMNVEV in the germline V gene (reference sequence). There are 16 residues in the CDR3. The ends were cut back, 5 bases at V and 2 bases at J, with 15 bases in the middle. This chain's CDR3 is CASSPLGEFNTGELFF. The CDR3 DNA sequence: TGTGCCAGCAGTCCGTTGGGGGAGTTCAACACCGGGGAGCTGTTTTTT.

The chain is built from TRBV28 and TRBJ1-1; 9 bases fit TRBD1. The trim removed 6 bases at V and 2 bases at J, leaving 7 bases unmatched. The CDR3 contains 15 residues. Per germline, CDR1 MDHEN and CDR2 SYDVKM. CDR3 DNA sequence: TGTGCCAGCAGCTGGCCGGGACAGGGTAACACTGAAGCTTTCTTT. This codes for CASSWPGQGNTEAFF. Using reference TRBV28 and TRBJ1-1 for the parts outside the CDR3, the full variable domain is DVKVTQSSRYLVKRTGEKVFLECVQDMDHENMFWYRQDPGLGLRLIYFSYDVKMKEKGDIPEGYSVSREKKERFSLILESASTNQTSMYLCASSWPGQGNTEAFFGQGTRLTVV.

This chain links TRBV27 with TRBJ2-3, with 7 bases lining up with TRBD2. CDR3 length: 16 amino acids. The germline gives CDR1 MNHEY, CDR2 SMNVEV (reference sequence). The junction had 10 bases not matched to a gene; V was cut back by 5 bases and J by 2 bases. The CDR3 DNA reads as TGTGCCAGCAGTCCACCAGGTAGCGGGCACACAGATACGCAGTATTTT. Its protein product is CASSPPGSGHTDTQYF.

Ten or more counts support this clonotype. V usage is TRBV11-2 and J usage is TRBJ1-1; D unresolved. V was shortened by 3 bases and J by 7 bases, with 9 bases between the two germline ends. This CDR3 has 12 amino acids. Per the germline V gene, CDR1 is SGHAT and CDR2 is FQNNGV. The CDR3 DNA follows: TGTGCCAGCAGCTTGACGGCAATTGAAGCTTTCTTT. This gives the protein CASSLTAIEAFF. Full variable domain (outside the CDR3, taken from reference TRBV11-2 and TRBJ1-1): EAGVAQSPRYKIIEKRQSVAFWCNPISGHATLYWYQQILGQGPKLLIQFQNNGVVDDSQLPKDRFSAERLKGVDSTLKIQPAKLEDSAVYLCASSLTAIEAFFGQGTRLTVV.

The chain employs TRBV4-2 and TRBJ2-7; 8 positions agree with TRBD2. V lost 0 bases to trimming and J lost 5 bases; unmatched junction nucleotides: 6. The CDR3 sequence is 15 residues long. Per the germline V gene, CDR1 is LGHNA and CDR2 is YNFKEQ. The CDR3 reads CASSQEGTSVHEQYF. Here the CDR3 DNA reads TGTGCCAGCAGCCAAGAGGGGACTAGTGTCCACGAGCAGTACTTC.

This clonotype was counted only a few times. The chain carries TRBV6-2 or TRBV6-3 and TRBJ1-1; 8 bases are a match to TRBD1. CDR3 length equals 16 residues. CDR1 and CDR2 from the germline V gene are MNHEY and SVGEGT. The V segment lost 0 bases and the J segment 4 bases; nucleotides outside the gene matches: 7. CDR3 sequence: CASSYSDRVPSTEAFF. CDR3 bases: TGTGCCAGCAGTTACTCGGACAGGGTACCCAGCACTGAAGCTTTCTTT.